Below are 32 T cell receptor beta chains sequenced from a single sample in a study of cytomegalovirus exposure and HLA in healthy donors. Primers: 60 Vbeta forward and 13 Jbeta reverse. The repertoire was sequenced with immunoSEQ multiplex PCR; TCRdb's copy has only in-frame clones and lacks some. The data contain more than 75,000 clones, under 80% of them singletons. The sequenced material came from PBMCs. The receptors originated from a middle-aged man in good health and CMV-seropositive.

In DNA, the CDR3 is TGTGCCAGCAGCGTAGGGCCGAGACAAGGAAATGAGCAGTTCTTC. Its translation is CASSVGPRQGNEQFF. This rearrangement joins TRBV9 to TRBJ2-1; D is undetermined. The V gene lost 0 bases and the J gene lost 7 bases, with 14 bases spanning the gap. Per germline, CDR1 SGDLS and CDR2 YYNGEE. There are 15 residues in the CDR3.

The CDR3 DNA sequence: TGTGCCAGCAGCCCGCGGGACAGGGAAAAGGTCTACACCTTC. Encoded protein: CASSPRDREKVYTF. The genes are TRBV5-4 and TRBJ1-2; TRBD1 aligns across 9 bases. V shed 4 bases and J 10 bases; nucleotides not matched to a gene: 11. The germline gives CDR1 SGHNT, CDR2 YYREEE (reference sequence). The CDR3 is 14 amino acids.

This chain uses TRBV4-2 with TRBJ2-5; 9 bases are shared with TRBD1. CDR1 and CDR2 (germline): LGHNA, YNFKEQ. The CDR3 sequence is 16 residues long. After removal of 0 bases from V and 5 bases from J, the junction contained 7 bases not matched to a gene. The CDR3 DNA reads TGTGCCAGCAGCCAAGATTACAGGGGGCTGGCGGAGACCCAGTACTTC. As protein: CASSQDYRGLAETQYF.

This chain connects TRBV6-5 to TRBJ1-2; D may be TRBD1 (5 bases). Trimming pared 2 bases from V and 6 bases from J, leaving 16 bases between. The V gene's germline CDR1 is MNHEY and CDR2 SVGAGI. The CDR3 runs to 15 residues. This CDR3 is CASSYKGRPGDGYTF. CDR3 DNA: TGTGCCAGCAGTTACAAGGGCAGGCCGGGGGATGGCTACACCTTC.

The chain links TRBV6-4 to TRBJ2-2, with D tentatively TRBD1 (6 bases). This CDR3 has 17 amino acids. Germline loops: CDR1 MRHNA, CDR2 SNTAGT. V was shortened by 7 bases and J by 6 bases, with 24 bases between the two germline ends. CDR3 protein: CASTTSSGALAAGELFF. The DNA of the CDR3 is TGTGCCAGCACCACCTCTTCAGGGGCTCTGGCGGCCGGGGAGCTGTTTTTT.

V is TRBV7-2 and J is TRBJ2-7, with 8 nucleotides matching TRBD2. The CDR3 consists of 16 residues. V lost 1 base to trimming and J lost 2 bases; unmatched junction nucleotides: 7. Germline CDR1 SGHTA, CDR2 FQGNSA. This chain's CDR3 is CASSLGSGGSTYEQYF. CDR3 sequence (DNA): TGTGCCAGCAGCTTAGGATCGGGAGGGAGCACCTACGAGCAGTACTTC.

The rearrangement links TRBV7-6 to TRBJ2-5, with 7 nucleotides matching TRBD2. The germline V gene has CDR1 SGHVS and CDR2 FNYEAQ. This CDR3 region has 15 residues. J gave up 5 bases and V 7 bases, and 13 bases lay outside the gene matches. The CDR3 DNA sequence: TGTGCCAGCAAACCCCAGCGGGGAGCGAGGGAGACCCAGTACTTC. Residues: CASKPQRGARETQYF.

This chain joins TRBV11-2 and TRBJ2-1, with a tentative D call TRBD1 (5 bases). Looked up from germline, CDR1 is SGHAT and CDR2 is FQNNGV. The CDR3 is made up of 13 amino acids. Trimming stripped 1 base from V and 8 bases from J, with 9 bases between. DNA for the CDR3: TGTGCCAGCAGCTTAGCCAGGGCCCATGAGCAGTTCTTC. This sequence encodes CASSLARAHEQFF. The full variable domain, rest sourced from reference TRBV11-2 and TRBJ2-1, is EAGVAQSPRYKIIEKRQSVAFWCNPISGHATLYWYQQILGQGPKLLIQFQNNGVVDDSQLPKDRFSAERLKGVDSTLKIQPAKLEDSAVYLCASSLARAHEQFFGPGTRLTVL.

The rearrangement uses TRBV7-9 and TRBJ1-5; D might be TRBD1 (6 bases). The CDR3 is made up of 13 amino acids. Germline CDR1 is SEHNR and CDR2 is FQNEAQ (reference sequence). Trimming cost V 4 bases and J 6 bases, with 10 bases left between them. The CDR3 sequence: CASSSLGGQPQHF. CDR3 nucleotides: TGTGCCAGCAGCTCATTAGGGGGTCAGCCCCAGCATTTT.

The chain combines TRBV30 with TRBJ2-7; 12 bases fit TRBD1. The CDR3 runs 16 residues. Germline values: CDR1 GTSNPN, CDR2 SVGIG (reference sequence). Unmatched junction bases numbered 13, after V lost 1 base and J lost 9 bases. CDR3 sequence: CAWSAPRDRGLSGQYF. The CDR3, as DNA: TGTGCCTGGAGTGCTCCTAGGGACAGGGGGCTTTCTGGGCAGTACTTC.

The chain recombines TRBV5-8 with TRBJ1-2; tentatively, D is TRBD1 (6 bases). The V end lost 4 bases, the J end lost 2 bases, and 15 bases lay between the germline ends. The CDR3 runs 15 residues. Germline V gene data show CDR1 as SGHTS and CDR2 as YDEGEE. The CDR3 sequence is CASSGRRTGNYGYTF. The CDR3 nucleotides are TGTGCCAGCAGCGGACGTCGAACAGGGAACTATGGCTACACCTTC.

This sequence joins TRBV7-8 and TRBJ1-1, with a weak D call TRBD1 (6 bases). This CDR3 contains 14 residues. Germline values: CDR1 SGHVS, CDR2 FQNEAQ. The ends were cut back, 2 bases at V and 7 bases at J, with 14 bases in the middle. CDR3 in amino acids: CASSLNGGAGEAFF. The CDR3 coding sequence is TGTGCCAGCAGCTTAAATGGGGGCGCGGGTGAAGCTTTCTTT.

The genes are TRBV7-8 and TRBJ1-1; D remains ambiguous. CDR1 and CDR2 (germline): SGHVS, FQNEAQ. The CDR3 loop spans 14 amino acids. The V end was cut by 5 bases, the J end by 7 bases, with 17 bases between. Written as DNA, the CDR3 is TGTGCCAGCAGCCTATTGACGCCGGGGTATGAAGCTTTCTTT. It codes for CASSLLTPGYEAFF.

This clone appeared once. This sequence joins TRBV4-2 and TRBJ1-1; possibly TRBD1 for D (6 bases). V shed 2 bases and J shed 8 bases, with 15 bases lying between them. The CDR3 runs 14 residues. Looked up from germline, CDR1 is LGHNA and CDR2 is YNFKEQ. CDR3 coding DNA: TGTGCCAGCAGCCAAAAGTCCCCCGGGACAGAAGCTTTCTTT. Residues: CASSQKSPGTEAFF.

The rearrangement uses TRBV14 and TRBJ2-5; 9 nucleotides align to TRBD1. This CDR3 comprises 15 residues. Trimming at V came to 4 bases and at J to 2 bases, leaving 5 bases not matched to a gene. The V gene's germline CDR1 is SGHDN and CDR2 FVKESK. CDR3 residues: CASSRDRGIQETQYF. The CDR3 region has the DNA TGTGCCAGCAGCCGCGACAGGGGGATACAAGAGACCCAGTACTTC.

The rearrangement uses TRBV5-1 and TRBJ2-2; D may be TRBD2 (5 bases). The CDR3 loop spans 15 amino acids. The germline V gene encodes CDR1 SGHRS and CDR2 YFSETQ. Trimming removed 4 bases at V and 5 bases at J, with 15 bases between. CDR3 DNA sequence: TGCGCCAGCAGCCCGGACGGCGGGCGAACCGGGGAGCTGTTTTTT. Encoded protein: CASSPDGGRTGELFF.

V is TRBV6-6 and J is TRBJ1-5, with 7 nucleotides matching TRBD1. Per germline, CDR1 MNHNY and CDR2 SVGAGI (reference sequence). The CDR3 sequence is 14 residues long. Germline trimming cut 5 bases from V and 7 bases from J; bases unmatched to any gene: 8. CDR3 loop: CASSLTGVGQPQHF. Here the CDR3 DNA reads TGTGCCAGCAGTCTCACAGGGGTCGGGCAGCCCCAGCATTTT.

This rearrangement joins TRBV28 to TRBJ1-5, with 9 nucleotides matching TRBD1. The V and J ends lost 6 bases and 7 bases, in that order; junction bases with no gene match: 10. Germline V gene data show CDR1 as MDHEN and CDR2 as SYDVKM. CDR3 length equals 15 residues. In DNA, the CDR3 is TGTGCCAGCAGATTACAGGGGGCAGGCAGGCAGCCCCAGCATTTT. Protein product: CASRLQGAGRQPQHF. Using reference TRBV28 and TRBJ1-5 for the parts outside the CDR3, the full variable domain is DVKVTQSSRYLVKRTGEKVFLECVQDMDHENMFWYRQDPGLGLRLIYFSYDVKMKEKGDIPEGYSVSREKKERFSLILESASTNQTSMYLCASRLQGAGRQPQHFGDGTRLSIL.

This chain links TRBV6-5 with TRBJ2-2, with D perhaps matching TRBD2 (6 bases). Trimming shortened V by 6 bases and J by 6 bases, and 14 bases separated the two germline ends. The CDR3 contains 14 residues. Germline CDR1 reads MNHEY; CDR2 reads SVGAGI. CDR3 amino acids: CASSPDYHAGELFF. CDR3 sequence (DNA): TGTGCCAGCAGCCCGGACTATCACGCCGGGGAGCTGTTTTTT.

V gene TRBV9 combines with J gene TRBJ2-3, with D hard to call. The CDR3 has 16 residues. Trimming took off 0 bases at V and 0 bases at J, with 11 bases between the two ends. The germline CDR1 and CDR2 sequences are SGDLS and YYNGEE. The CDR3, as DNA: TGTGCCAGCAGCGTAGCTCTCCAGGTTAGCACAGATACGCAGTATTTT. Encoded protein: CASSVALQVSTDTQYF.

Comment on this clone: Other DNA sequences in this sample translate to the same CDR3. This chain connects TRBV5-1 to TRBJ1-1, with a weak D call TRBD1 (5 bases). CDR1 and CDR2 (germline): SGHRS, YFSETQ. There are 13 residues in the CDR3. Trimming removed 3 bases at V and 3 bases at J, with 9 bases between. DNA of the CDR3: TGCGCCAGCAGCTGGGGGGGAGACACTGAAGCTTTCTTT. Amino acids: CASSWGGDTEAFF.

The V call is TRBV7-9, the J call TRBJ1-1, with no clear D. The ends were cut back, 5 bases at V and 0 bases at J, with 4 bases in the middle. CDR3 size: 12 residues. Germline values: CDR1 SEHNR, CDR2 FQNEAQ (reference sequence). Written as DNA, the CDR3 is TGTGCCAGCAGCCCTCTGAACACTGAAGCTTTCTTT. Translating it yields CASSPLNTEAFF.

CDR3 sequence reads: CASSARGNQPQHF. CDR3 coding DNA: TGTGCCAGTAGTGCCAGAGGGAATCAGCCCCAGCATTTT. The chain uses TRBV19 and TRBJ1-5, with D unclear. The CDR3 is made up of 13 amino acids. Trimming left V 5 bases short and J 4 bases short, with 9 bases between. Germline CDR1 LNHDA, CDR2 SQIVND (reference sequence).

In its sample, this clone was seen a few times. The V and J genes are TRBV2 and TRBJ1-5, with 7 bases aligning to TRBD1. CDR3 length equals 14 residues. Trimming took 6 bases from V and 4 from J; bases not matched to a gene: 6. Germline lookup yields CDR1 SNHLY and CDR2 FYNNEI. Here the CDR3 reads CASRGDSVNQPQHF. The CDR3 DNA reads TGTGCCAGCAGGGGGGACAGCGTAAATCAGCCCCAGCATTTT.

The chain recombines TRBV15 with TRBJ2-4, with 11 positions matching TRBD2. Germline trimming cut 4 bases from V and 0 bases from J; bases unmatched to any gene: 17. The CDR3 loop spans 21 amino acids. From germline, CDR1 is LNHNV and CDR2 YYDKDF (reference sequence). The CDR3 DNA follows: TGTGCCACCAGCAAGCCCCCTAGCGGGGGGTTGCAGGGCGCAGCCAAAAACATTCAGTACTTC. This codes for CATSKPPSGGLQGAAKNIQYF.

The V gene is TRBV19, the J gene TRBJ1-5, with D perhaps TRBD1 (5 bases). The CDR3 is made up of 15 amino acids. The V gene lost 4 bases and the J gene lost 2 bases, with 12 bases spanning the gap. Germline V gene sequence: CDR1 LNHDA, CDR2 SQIVND (reference sequence). The CDR3: CASSTSGGGNQPQHF. Here the CDR3 DNA reads TGTGCCAGTAGTACGTCCGGAGGGGGCAATCAGCCCCAGCATTTT.

Only a few counts were recorded for this clone. This chain links TRBV20-1 with TRBJ2-7; 7 nucleotides agree with TRBD2. J lost 6 bases, V lost 7 bases, and 6 bases had no gene match. The CDR3 runs to 11 residues. Germline V gives CDR1 DFQATT, CDR2 SNEGSKA (reference sequence). The DNA for the CDR3 is TGCAGTGGAGGAGGGAGGGGCGAGCAGTACTTC. As protein: CSGGGRGEQYF.

The rearrangement links TRBV19 to TRBJ1-1, with a tentative D call TRBD1 (6 bases). CDR1 and CDR2 from the germline V gene are LNHDA and SQIVND (reference sequence). The length of the CDR3 is 15 residues. Trimming removed 5 bases at V and 0 bases at J, with 13 bases between. CDR3 DNA: TGTGCCAGTAGTCCACAGACAGGTATGAACACTGAAGCTTTCTTT. Its protein is CASSPQTGMNTEAFF.

The chain joins TRBV9 to TRBJ1-5; 7 bases are shared with TRBD1. CDR3 length: 15 residues. V was pared by 3 bases and J by 3 bases, with 6 bases of the junction left unmatched. In germline, CDR1 is SGDLS, CDR2 YYNGEE. Here the CDR3 DNA reads TGTGCCAGCAGCGCCATGACAGGGCCCAATCAGCCCCAGCATTTT. Its translation: CASSAMTGPNQPQHF.

This sequence joins TRBV14 and TRBJ2-7, with D possibly matching TRBD2 (6 bases). The length of the CDR3 is 15 residues. The germline CDR1 and CDR2 sequences are SGHDN and FVKESK. The ends were cut back, 1 base at V and 6 bases at J, with 16 bases in the middle. CDR3 region: CASSQGRGQRAEQYF. The CDR3, as DNA: TGTGCCAGCAGCCAAGGAAGGGGTCAGCGGGCCGAGCAGTACTTC.

The CDR3: CASSISGEQFF. The CDR3 DNA reads TGCGCCAGCAGTATATCGGGGGAGCAGTTCTTC. The chain is built from TRBV4-1 and TRBJ2-1; D might be TRBD2 (5 bases). The CDR3 consists of 11 residues. The V and J ends lost 6 bases and 10 bases respectively, with 10 bases between them. CDR1 and CDR2 from the germline V gene are MGHRA and YSYEKL.

The chain couples TRBV6-5 to TRBJ1-1; TRBD1 aligns across 8 bases. There are 14 residues in the CDR3. In germline, CDR1 is MNHEY, CDR2 SVGAGI. The ends lost 4 bases at V and 5 bases at J; junction bases unmatched: 6. CDR3 loop: CASSFRQGRTEAFF. CDR3 DNA: TGTGCCAGCAGTTTCAGACAGGGGAGGACTGAAGCTTTCTTT.